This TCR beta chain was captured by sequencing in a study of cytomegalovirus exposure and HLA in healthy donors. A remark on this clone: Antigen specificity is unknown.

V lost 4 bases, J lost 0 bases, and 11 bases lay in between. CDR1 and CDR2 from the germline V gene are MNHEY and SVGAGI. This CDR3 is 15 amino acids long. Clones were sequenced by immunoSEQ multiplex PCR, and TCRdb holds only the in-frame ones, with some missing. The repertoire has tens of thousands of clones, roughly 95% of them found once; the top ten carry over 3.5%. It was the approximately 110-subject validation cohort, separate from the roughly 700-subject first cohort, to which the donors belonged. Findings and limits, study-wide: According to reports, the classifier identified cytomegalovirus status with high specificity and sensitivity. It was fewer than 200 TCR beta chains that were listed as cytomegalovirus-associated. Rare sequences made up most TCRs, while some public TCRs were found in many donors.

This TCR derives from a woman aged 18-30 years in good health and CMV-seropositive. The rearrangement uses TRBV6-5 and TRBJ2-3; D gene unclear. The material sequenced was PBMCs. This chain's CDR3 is CASSWAGKSTDTQYF. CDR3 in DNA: TGTGCCAGCAGTTGGGCTGGTAAGAGCACAGATACGCAGTATTTT.